This T cell receptor (beta chain) was captured by sequencing in a study of cytomegalovirus exposure and HLA in healthy donors. 13 Jbeta primers and 60 Vbeta primers were used for the PCR. The data were produced by immunoSEQ multiplex PCR, yet TCRdb's version contains in-frame clones alone and is incomplete. Of roughly 99,000 clones listed, 75% to 85% are singletons. Trimming cost V 5 bases and J 1 base, with 18 bases left between them. Germline-derived CDR1 and CDR2 are LNHDA and SQIVND (reference sequence). This CDR3 spans 16 amino acids. The sequence was obtained from a woman aged 40 to 49 in good health and CMV-seronegative. Sequencing used PBMCs. V is TRBV19 and J is TRBJ2-7; a possible D gene is TRBD1 (6 bases). CDR3 in DNA: TGTGCCAGTAGTCGGTTTGGGGGCATGGCATCCTACGAGCAGTACTTC. Translating gives CASSRFGGMASYEQYF.